This TCR beta chain was captured in a study of blood T cell repertoires in COVID-19. Study overall: The samples span acute and convalescent COVID-19 from the United States, Italy and Spain. The analysed material was cDNA or gDNA that came from T cells, B-cell-depleted T cells, or PBMCs.

Authors' methods: Nucleated cell number was recorded as an estimate derived from reference gene primer amplification. Profiled with immunoSEQ multiplex PCR; TCRdb holds only in-frame clones, not every one. Clone size and V and J calls were adopted from that table, with D and trimming inferred from the DNA. The data show approximately 200,000 clones, roughly 80% seen once. Input material: peripheral blood. The clonotype was recovered from an elderly woman with COVID-19, enrolled during active disease.

The CDR3 loop is CASSQGVTGGVETQYF. As DNA, the CDR3 is TGCGCCAGCAGCCAAGGAGTGACAGGGGGTGTAGAGACCCAGTACTTC. The J gene is TRBJ2-5, the V gene TRBV4-1; 9 bases agree with TRBD1. The germline V gene encodes CDR1 MGHRA and CDR2 YSYEKL. With 1 base clipped from V and 4 bases from J, the junction kept 7 bases outside the gene matches. The CDR3 is 16 amino acids.